The present T cell receptor (beta chain) was sequenced within a study of blood T cell repertoires in COVID-19. This clone showed up just a few times. The table came from immunoSEQ multiplex PCR; TCRdb's copy has only in-frame clones and leaves some out. The profile shows 80,000 to 95,000 clones, around 79% of them singletons. Germline V gives CDR1 MNHNY, CDR2 SVGAGI (reference sequence). V lost 6 bases and J 7 bases, leaving 15 bases between the germline ends. The CDR3 covers 13 residues. This sequence was found in an elderly woman with acute or convalescent COVID-19. The chain couples TRBV6-6 to TRBJ1-2; weak D call: TRBD1 (5 bases). Sequenced input: peripheral blood. CDR3 residues: CASRTFQGGGYTF. The CDR3 DNA reads as TGTGCCAGCAGGACCTTTCAGGGAGGTGGCTACACCTTC.